These T cell receptor beta chains were read from a single sample in a study of TIL therapy for anti-PD-1-resistant metastatic lung cancer. Some clones are missing from TCRdb's copy, which holds only in-frame ones; the method was immunoSEQ multiplex PCR. Among tens of thousands of clones listed, 80% to 90% were seen once. The specimen was blood, collected at baseline. Source of these receptors: a person aged 25 to 80 with non-small cell lung cancer. CDR3s include the opening cysteine and the closing phenylalanine or tryptophan. A D gene is named only where the DNA matches it firmly. Size tells how often a clone was seen (once, few, many) or the class of an expanded clone, and some rows leave it out.

clone_size j_call d_call v_call cdr3_nt cdr3_aa
NA TRBJ2-7 TRBD2 TRBV3-1/TRBV3-2 TGTGCCAGCAGCCAAGTAGCGGGAGGCTACGAGCAGTACTTC CASSQVAGGYEQYF
NA TRBJ2-6 NA TRBV27 TGTGCCAGCAGTTTAGGACACTCTGGGGCCAACGTCCTGACTTTC CASSLGHSGANVLTF
NA TRBJ2-2 TRBD1 TRBV18 TGTGCCAGCTCTCCGGGACAGGCGGCTTTGAACACCGGGGAGCTGTTTTTT CASSPGQAALNTGELFF
NA TRBJ2-2 NA TRBV5-1 TGCGCCAGCAGCTTGCTAGCGAACACCGGGGAGCTGTTTTTT CASSLLANTGELFF
NA TRBJ2-1 NA TRBV5-1 TGCGCCAGCAGCCAGGACCCTTCGTACAATGAGCAGTTCTTC CASSQDPSYNEQFF
NA TRBJ2-5 NA TRBV12-3/TRBV12-4 TGTGCCAGCAGTTTATCAGAAGAGACCCAGTACTTC CASSLSEETQYF
NA TRBJ1-4 TRBD1 TRBV9 TGTGCCAGCAGCGTAGGAGGGGGACAGAATAAAAATGAAAAACTGTTTTTT CASSVGGGQNKNEKLFF
NA TRBJ1-4 NA TRBV24-1 TGTGCCACCAGTGATTTAAGTGAAAAACTGTTTTTT CATSDLSEKLFF
NA TRBJ2-5 TRBD2 TRBV9 TGTGCCAGCAGCGGAGGACTAGCGGGAGGGGACTTACAAGAGACCCAGTACTTC CASSGGLAGGDLQETQYF
few TRBJ2-7 NA TRBV21-1 TGTGCCAGCAGCAGGACCCGTCATCACTTC CASSRTRHHF
NA TRBJ1-5 NA TRBV10-3 TGTGCCATCGGATCCGGGGACAGCAATCAGCCCCAGCATTTT CAIGSGDSNQPQHF
NA TRBJ2-7 TRBD2 TRBV28 TGTGCCAGCAGTTTTCGGCTAGCGGGAGACGAGCAGTACTTC CASSFRLAGDEQYF
NA TRBJ2-1 NA TRBV11-2 TGTGCCAGCAGCTTAGCCCTCGAGCAGTTCTTC CASSLALEQFF
NA TRBJ1-2 NA TRBV9 TGTGCCAGCAGCGCACAACAGGGTTCGACGTATGGCTACACCTTC CASSAQQGSTYGYTF
NA TRBJ2-5 NA TRBV9 TGTGCCAGCAGCGTAGGGACGACCGCTGAGACCCAGTACTTC CASSVGTTAETQYF
NA TRBJ1-5 NA TRBV18 TGTGCCAGCTCACCGGGGGACATCGGTCAGCCCCAGCATTTT CASSPGDIGQPQHF
NA TRBJ2-5 TRBD1 TRBV3-1/TRBV3-2 TGTGCCAGCAGTGACAGGGGGCTGGAGACCCAGTACTTC CASSDRGLETQYF
NA TRBJ2-1 NA TRBV11-3 TGTGCCAGCAGCCCGGACGGAAGCTCCTACAATGAGCAGTTCTTC CASSPDGSSYNEQFF
NA TRBJ1-1 NA TRBV5-1 TGCGCCAGCAGCTTCGGGGGGGCCGGCACTGAAGCTTTCTTT CASSFGGAGTEAFF
NA TRBJ2-3 TRBD2 TRBV29-1 TGCAGCGCCGGGGTGGTGGTCCTAGCGGGAGGAAGGGATACGCAGTATTTT CSAGVVVLAGGRDTQYF
NA TRBJ2-1 TRBD2 TRBV18 TGTGCCAGCTCATTCCTAGCGGGAGTGGGCGGCAATGAGCAGTTCTTC CASSFLAGVGGNEQFF
NA TRBJ2-5 NA TRBV2 TGTGCCAGCAGGGTCGGACAGCTGCCGCAAGAGACCCAGTACTTC CASRVGQLPQETQYF
NA TRBJ1-2 NA TRBV11-2 TGTGCCAGCAGCCCGGGTGTAGTCGGCTACACCTTC CASSPGVVGYTF
NA TRBJ2-7 TRBD2 TRBV2 TGTGCCAGCAGCCCCAGCGGACTAGGATCCTACGAGCAGTACTTC CASSPSGLGSYEQYF
NA TRBJ2-7 TRBD1 TRBV10-2 TGCGCCAGCAGTGTCCAACAGGGGCCCTACGAGCAGTACTTC CASSVQQGPYEQYF
NA TRBJ1-6 NA TRBV28 TGTGCCAGCAGTTTATTGGGACAATATAATTCACCCCTCCACTTT CASSLLGQYNSPLHF
NA TRBJ1-6 TRBD1 TRBV7-2 TGTGCCAGCAGCTGGGGACAGGGGAATTCACCCCTCCACTTT CASSWGQGNSPLHF
NA TRBJ1-1 NA TRBV6-2/TRBV6-3 TGTGCCAGCAGTTACCGGGACAACACTGAAGCTTTCTTT CASSYRDNTEAFF
NA TRBJ2-3 NA TRBV21-1 TGTGCCAGCAGCAACGAGGAGCTAGCGGGGGCAGATACGCAGTATTTT CASSNEELAGADTQYF
NA TRBJ1-4 TRBD1 TRBV12-3/TRBV12-4 TGTGCCAGCAGGGACAGGGGGTACGAAAAACTGTTTTTT CASRDRGYEKLFF
NA TRBJ1-4 NA TRBV7-2 TGTGCCAGCAGCTCCCAGGGGCTAAGTGAAAAACTGTTTTTT CASSSQGLSEKLFF
once TRBJ2-1 TRBD1 TRBV10-3 TGTGCCATCAGCAACAAGGACAGGGGGAATGAGCAGTTCTTC CAISNKDRGNEQFF